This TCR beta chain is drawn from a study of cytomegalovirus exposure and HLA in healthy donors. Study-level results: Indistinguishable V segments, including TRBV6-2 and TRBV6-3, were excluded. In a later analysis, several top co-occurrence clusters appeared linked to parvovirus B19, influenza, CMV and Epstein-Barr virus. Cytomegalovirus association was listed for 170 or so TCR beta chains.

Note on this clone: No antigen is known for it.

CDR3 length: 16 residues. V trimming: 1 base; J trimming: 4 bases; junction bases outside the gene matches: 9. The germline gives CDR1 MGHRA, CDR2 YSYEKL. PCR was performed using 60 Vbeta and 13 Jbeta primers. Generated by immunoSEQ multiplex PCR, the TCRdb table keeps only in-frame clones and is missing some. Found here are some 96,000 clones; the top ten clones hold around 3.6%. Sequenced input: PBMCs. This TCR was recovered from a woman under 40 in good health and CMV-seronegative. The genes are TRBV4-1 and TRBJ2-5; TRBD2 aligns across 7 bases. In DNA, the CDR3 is TGCGCCAGCAGCCAAGGGAAGCGGGACGGGAGAGAGACCCAGTACTTC. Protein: CASSQGKRDGRETQYF.